This T cell receptor (beta chain) was observed in a study of cytomegalovirus exposure and HLA in healthy donors (dated by TCRdb to about 2017). With regard to the full study: In an earlier analysis of roughly 590 of the donors, under 300 Gb of sequence data and 90 million to 120 million unique TCR beta sequences from about 179 million T cells were reported. A handful of DR-DQ haplotypes were treated as single units for association and clustering because of strong linkage in the cohort. On average, over 200,000 unique TCR beta nucleotide sequences were sequenced per donor among a few hundred genotyped donors of the cohort, with around 19% of those sequences being non-productive. A later analysis re-analyzed previously published TCR beta repertoires from 650 to 800 donors and added high-resolution HLA genotyping to study TCR occurrence patterns. To predict cytomegalovirus infection status, the study brought together high-throughput TCR immunosequencing, statistical association of individual TCRs with disease status, and machine learning. In an earlier analysis of a few hundred of the donors, high-throughput TCR beta sequencing was used to judge whether each TCR beta V gene segment behaved as functional or pseudogenic. Among the 398 genotyped donors, around 81% belonged to the genetic ancestry cluster associated with self-reported Caucasian donors. Using immunosequencing, the study profiled T cell repertoires from fewer than 700 subjects and related those repertoires to cytomegalovirus serostatus. A separate validation cohort of over a hundred different subjects was used in addition to the approximately 640-subject first cohort. Every repertoire in the discovery cohort had been generated on one and the same sequencing platform. The study aimed to test whether cataloging public T cell receptors could reveal signatures of past pathogen exposure. HLA typing covered class I and class II loci at four-digit resolution. Roughly 300 gigabases of sequencing data and approximately 84 million unique TCR sequences were included in an early release covering roughly 700 HLA-typed donors. Typing coverage differed by locus: A, B, C, DRB1 and DQB1 were typed in roughly 629-640 donors, DQA1 in about 500, DPA1 in around 600, and DPB1 in 472. A later genetic analysis took genome-wide SNP genotypes for about 55% of the roughly 670 donors and used that subset as a discovery cohort. The later analysis used no new phenotypic data to find candidate immune exposures, relying instead on TCR beta sequences and their occurrence across donors. Donor age, sex, ethnicity and CMV serostatus were collected together with the repertoire data.

The cohort consisted of 600 to 700 healthy bone marrow donors. At the time of sampling, every cohort member was nominally healthy, though immune exposures that went unrecorded were likely present. The donor was CMV seronegative and was included in the group of 352 seronegative cohort members. A peripheral blood sample was provided by each donor, and peripheral blood mononuclear cells were used for TCR beta sequencing. Genomic DNA was extracted from the blood cell samples with the Qiagen DNeasy Blood Extraction Kit. Study-wide conclusions, independent of this receptor: The presence/absence analyses assumed that sequencing depth was roughly uniform across donors, and that assumption may not be true. According to the authors, the approach could potentially be generalized to other disease states and immunological phenotypes. In a later analysis, TCR association rates were found to vary across HLA loci, with the most associated TCRs seen for DRB1 alleles and the fewest for HLA-C alleles. An association between a missense DCLRE1C variant and V-gene and J-gene trimming of TCR beta chains was found in a later genetic analysis and replicated in an independent cohort. A few of the identified cytomegalovirus-associated TCR beta chains were confirmed in vitro to be specific for cytomegalovirus antigens. In a later analysis, HLA-associated TCR beta chains were found to be more clonally expanded and to have lower generation probabilities than equally common non-associated chains. This cohort had only TCR beta chains sequenced, and the lack of alpha or paired-chain data limited which features could be detected. A later analysis reported that several top co-occurrence clusters appeared linked to parvovirus B19, influenza, CMV and Epstein-Barr virus. According to a later genetic analysis, donors in an Asian-associated ancestry cluster had fewer N-insertions in productive TCRs than the roughly 700-donor mean. Because counts were too low, around 18 rarely observed V segments, including chromosome 9 orphons, were left out of the earlier analysis of over 550 of the donors. A further reported finding was that TCR beta sequences accurately predicted the HLA-A and HLA-B alleles for most subjects in the first cohort. A later analysis found that most CMV-associated TCR beta chains appeared HLA-restricted, with HLA associations seemingly driven largely by CMV exposure. Because HLA typing was missing for some donors at each locus, association tests included only the typed subset. The classifier was reported to diagnose cytomegalovirus status with high specificity and sensitivity in both the original and validation cohorts. When HLA alleles, especially DR and DQ, strongly co-occurred, attributing TCR associations to individual alleles was difficult. For the cohort, immune exposure information was limited to CMV serostatus. While some public TCRs were present in many individuals, most TCR sequences turned up only very rarely across donors. In the study, approximately 160 TCR beta chains were listed as associated with cytomegalovirus. A group of highly shared sequence variants was considered likely to be a technical artifact of the sequencing pipeline. Some IMGT-functional V segments, including TRBV6-2 and TRBV6-3, could not be distinguished by the 87-base-pair reads and were therefore excluded. Correlated functional status among segregating V segments might reflect linkage disequilibrium, but an unknown experimental factor could not be ruled out. In an earlier analysis of a few hundred of the donors, most TCR beta V segments were observed in productive rearrangements about 87% or about 30% of the time, broadly matching IMGT annotations. In a later analysis, 16,951 TCR beta sequences were associated with specific HLA alleles at a false discovery rate of 0.05.

Including the terminal cysteine and phenylalanine, the CDR3 comprises 13 residues. The DNA shown is the 39-base CDR3, in frame from base 1. According to the germline V gene, CDR1 reads SGHTA and CDR2 reads FQGNSA. V is cut back by 5 bases and J by 2 bases, with 0 bases in the junction unmatched. The library was produced with the immunoSEQ multiplex PCR assay. The multiplex PCR relied on a mix of 60 forward primers for TCR Vbeta segments and 13 reverse primers for TCR Jbeta segments. The CDR3 region of rearranged TCR beta genes was amplified from genomic DNA with a multiplex PCR assay. The amplified TCR beta libraries were sequenced on the Illumina HiSeq System as 87-base-pair reads. The authors processed their data as follows. A later analysis counted 75 million to 100 million unique TCR beta chains across the 700 or so repertoires, and roughly 10 million of these chains were shared by at least two donors. Raw reads were error-corrected and collapsed into unique sequences with a nearest-neighbor algorithm that merged closely related sequences to remove PCR and sequencing errors. V, D and J gene segments were assigned by aligning CDR3 sequences to IMGT reference sequences. Each retained sequence needed at least a six-nucleotide match to both a V gene segment and a J gene segment. A rearrangement counted as productive if the CDR3 had no stop codons and remained in frame with V and J, and every other rearrangement counted as non-productive. Following IMGT convention, CDR3 was defined as the stretch from the second conserved V-encoded cysteine up to the conserved J-encoded phenylalanine. The earlier analysis of a few hundred of the donors excluded any sequence lacking an unambiguous match to a single V gene segment. In an earlier analysis of roughly 600 of the donors, a V segment was called functional when productive rearrangements were above 56.7%, and segregating when the standard deviation between donors exceeded 5%. A statistical classification framework was built for diagnosing cytomegalovirus status from the catalog of TCR beta chain sequences. A later analysis assigned V and J genes by comparing TCR nucleotide sequences with IMGT/GENE-DB human TR gene sequences. Using the TCRdist pipeline, a later analysis assigned CDR3 sequences along with most-parsimonious VDJ recombination scenarios. In a later analysis, each TCR beta chain was defined by its CDR3 amino acid sequence together with its V-gene family, and reads lacking a unique V-gene family were excluded. In a later analysis, 500 to 700 highly shared, low-generation-probability nucleotide sequences were removed to address suspected cross-contamination and a sequencing artifact. A later analysis calculated a clonal expansion index for each public chain from normalized within-repertoire ranks of inferred template counts. In a later analysis, generation probabilities were computed with a VDJ recombination model fitted to out-of-frame rearrangements, and the resulting probabilities were checked against IGoR. In a later analysis, hypergeometric tests were used to score TCR-TCR, TCR-HLA and TCR-CMV co-occurrence, with a repertoire-size bias correction applied to TCR pairs. To estimate false discovery rates, a later analysis permuted the HLA or CMV assignments 20 times. A later analysis grouped co-occurring TCRs with DBSCAN, adding TCRdist sequence similarity when clustering within HLA-allele-positive subsets. Repertoires with fewer than 30,000 or more than 120,000 public chains, plus five repertoires with anomalous nucleotide sharing, were excluded from co-occurrence clustering. Not all clones reach the TCRdb copy of this immuneACCESS table, which keeps in-frame sequences only. Checked studies attribute under half of the gap to unresolved V genes and leave the rest unexplained. Clone size and V and J calls were adopted from that table, with D and trimming inferred from the DNA. Present in this sample are around 200,000 clones, 82% of which were seen just once. Clones ranked in the top ten supply around 2.7% of the sample.

Details on this clone: The antigen this receptor binds is unknown. Nothing much larger sits one base from this clone, and base qualities are not available.

Sequenced input: PBMCs. The rearranged chain carries TRBV7-2 and TRBJ1-5; a stretch of 7 junction bases matches TRBD1. The origin of this receptor is a middle-aged woman in good health and CMV-seronegative. CDR3 protein: CASSTGGNQPQHF. The DNA is TGTGCCAGCAGCACAGGGGGCAATCAGCCCCAGCATTTT.